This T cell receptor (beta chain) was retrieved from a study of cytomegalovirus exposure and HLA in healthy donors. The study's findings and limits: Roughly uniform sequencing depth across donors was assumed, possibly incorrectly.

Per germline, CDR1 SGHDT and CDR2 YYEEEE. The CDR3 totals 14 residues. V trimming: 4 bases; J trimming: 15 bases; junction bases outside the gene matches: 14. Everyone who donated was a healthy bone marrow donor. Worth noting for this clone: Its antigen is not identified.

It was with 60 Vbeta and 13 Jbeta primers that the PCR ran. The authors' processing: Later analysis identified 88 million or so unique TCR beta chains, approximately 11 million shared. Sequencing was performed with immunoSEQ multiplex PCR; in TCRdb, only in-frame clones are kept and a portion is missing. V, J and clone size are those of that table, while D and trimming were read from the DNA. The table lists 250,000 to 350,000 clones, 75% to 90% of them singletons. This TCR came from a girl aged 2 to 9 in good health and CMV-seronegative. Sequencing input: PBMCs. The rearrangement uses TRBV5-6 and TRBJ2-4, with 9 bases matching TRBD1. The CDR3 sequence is CASSLGGTGFEGYF. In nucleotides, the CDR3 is TGTGCCAGCAGCCTCGGCGGGACAGGGTTTGAGGGGTACTTC.